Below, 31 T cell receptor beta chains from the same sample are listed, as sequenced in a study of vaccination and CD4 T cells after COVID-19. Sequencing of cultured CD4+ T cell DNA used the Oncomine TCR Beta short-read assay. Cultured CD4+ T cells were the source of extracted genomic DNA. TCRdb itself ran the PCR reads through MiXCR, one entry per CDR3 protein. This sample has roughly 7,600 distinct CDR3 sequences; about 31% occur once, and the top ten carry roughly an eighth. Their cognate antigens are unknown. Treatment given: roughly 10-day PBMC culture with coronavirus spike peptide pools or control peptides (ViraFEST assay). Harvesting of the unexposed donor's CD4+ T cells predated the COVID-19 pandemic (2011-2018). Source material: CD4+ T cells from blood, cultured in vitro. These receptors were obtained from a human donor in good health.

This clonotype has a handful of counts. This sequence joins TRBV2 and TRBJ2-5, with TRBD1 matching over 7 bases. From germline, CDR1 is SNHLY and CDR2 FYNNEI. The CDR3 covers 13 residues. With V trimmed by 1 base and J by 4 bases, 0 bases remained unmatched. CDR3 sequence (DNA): TGTGCCAGCAGTGAAGGACAGGGAGAGACCCAGTACTTC. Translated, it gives CASSEGQGETQYF.

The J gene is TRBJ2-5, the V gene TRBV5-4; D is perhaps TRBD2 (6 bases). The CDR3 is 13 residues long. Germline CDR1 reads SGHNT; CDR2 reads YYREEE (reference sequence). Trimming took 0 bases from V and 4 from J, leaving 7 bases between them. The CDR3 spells CASSLDGGETQYF. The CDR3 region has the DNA TGTGCCAGCAGCTTGGACGGGGGAGAGACCCAGTACTTC.

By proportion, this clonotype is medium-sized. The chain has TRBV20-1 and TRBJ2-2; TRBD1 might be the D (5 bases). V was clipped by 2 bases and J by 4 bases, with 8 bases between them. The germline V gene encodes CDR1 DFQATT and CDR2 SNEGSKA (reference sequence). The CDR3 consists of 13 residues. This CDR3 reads CSARRGSTGELFF. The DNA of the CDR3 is TGCAGTGCTAGAAGGGGATCCACCGGGGAGCTGTTTTTT.

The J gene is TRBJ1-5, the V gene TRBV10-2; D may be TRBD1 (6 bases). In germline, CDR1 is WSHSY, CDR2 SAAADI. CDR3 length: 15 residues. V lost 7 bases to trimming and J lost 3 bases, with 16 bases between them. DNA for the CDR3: TGCGCCAGCACTTCAGGACCGGGGGCCAATCAGCCCCAGCATTTT. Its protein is CASTSGPGANQPQHF.

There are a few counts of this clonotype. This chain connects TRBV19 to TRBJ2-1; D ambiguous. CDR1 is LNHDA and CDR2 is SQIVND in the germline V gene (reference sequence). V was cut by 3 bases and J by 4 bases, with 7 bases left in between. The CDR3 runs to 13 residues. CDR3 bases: TGTGCCAGTAGTATCCAATTATACAATGAGCAGTTCTTC. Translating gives CASSIQLYNEQFF.

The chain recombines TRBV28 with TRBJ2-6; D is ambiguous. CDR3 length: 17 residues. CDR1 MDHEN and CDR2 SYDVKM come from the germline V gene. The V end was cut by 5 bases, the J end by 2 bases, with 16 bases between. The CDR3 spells CASSPFSFQAGANVLTF. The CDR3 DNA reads TGTGCCAGCAGTCCCTTTAGTTTCCAGGCTGGGGCCAACGTCCTGACTTTC.

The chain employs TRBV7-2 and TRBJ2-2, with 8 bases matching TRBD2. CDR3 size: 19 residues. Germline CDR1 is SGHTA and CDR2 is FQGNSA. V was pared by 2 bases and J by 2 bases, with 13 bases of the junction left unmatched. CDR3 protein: CASSLIVVGGRLNTGELFF. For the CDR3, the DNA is TGTGCCAGCAGCTTAATTGTCGTCGGCGGGAGGCTCAACACCGGGGAGCTGTTTTTT. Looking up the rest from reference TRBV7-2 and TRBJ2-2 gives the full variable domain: GAGVSQSPSNKVTEKGKDVELRCDPISGHTALYWYRQSLGQGLEFLIYFQGNSAPDKSGLPSDRFSAERTGGSVSTLTIQRTQQEDSAVYLCASSLIVVGGRLNTGELFFGEGSRLTVL.

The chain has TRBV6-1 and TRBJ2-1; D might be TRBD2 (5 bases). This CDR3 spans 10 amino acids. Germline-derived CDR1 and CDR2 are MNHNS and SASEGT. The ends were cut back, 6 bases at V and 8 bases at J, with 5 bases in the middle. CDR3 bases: TGTGCCAGCAGGAGGGATGAGCAGTTCTTC. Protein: CASRRDEQFF.

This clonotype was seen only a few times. DNA for the CDR3: TGTGCCAGCAGGGGGGACTACCAAAGCACAGATACGCAGTATTTT. Amino acid sequence: CASRGDYQSTDTQYF. The rearrangement uses TRBV5-4 and TRBJ2-3, with 7 bases that match TRBD2. The CDR3 is made up of 15 amino acids. V lost 5 bases, J lost 0 bases, and 6 bases stayed unmatched. Germline CDR1 is SGHNT and CDR2 is YYREEE (reference sequence).

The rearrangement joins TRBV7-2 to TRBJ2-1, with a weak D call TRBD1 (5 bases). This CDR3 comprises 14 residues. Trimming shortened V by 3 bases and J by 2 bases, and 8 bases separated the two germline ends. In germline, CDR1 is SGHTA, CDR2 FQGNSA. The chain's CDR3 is CASSLPGPYNEQFF. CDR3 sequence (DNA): TGTGCCAGCAGCTTGCCAGGGCCCTACAATGAGCAGTTCTTC.

The CDR3 reads CASSASTANYGYTF. The CDR3 bases are TGTGCCAGCAGCGCATCGACAGCTAACTATGGCTACACCTTC. The chain joins TRBV27 to TRBJ1-2; tentatively, D is TRBD1 (5 bases). V shed 6 bases and J shed 0 bases, with 11 bases lying between them. The length of the CDR3 is 14 residues. Germline V gives CDR1 MNHEY, CDR2 SMNVEV (reference sequence).

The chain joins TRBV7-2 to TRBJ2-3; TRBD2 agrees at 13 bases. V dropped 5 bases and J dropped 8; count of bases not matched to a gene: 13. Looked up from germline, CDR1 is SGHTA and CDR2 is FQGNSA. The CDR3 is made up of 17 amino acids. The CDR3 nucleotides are TGTGCCAGCAGCCCGGGACTAGCGGGATCATCATGGGGTACGCAGTATTTT. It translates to CASSPGLAGSSWGTQYF.

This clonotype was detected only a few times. The CDR3 DNA follows: TGTGCTAGTCGTAGGGGGGACACCTACAATGAGCAGTTCTTC. Translation: CASRRGDTYNEQFF. V gene TRBV12-5 combines with J gene TRBJ2-1; D assignment may be TRBD1 or TRBD2 (6 bases each). From germline, CDR1 is LGHNT and CDR2 FRNRAP. This CDR3 spans 14 amino acids. The V and J ends lost 8 bases and 2 bases respectively, with 13 bases between them.

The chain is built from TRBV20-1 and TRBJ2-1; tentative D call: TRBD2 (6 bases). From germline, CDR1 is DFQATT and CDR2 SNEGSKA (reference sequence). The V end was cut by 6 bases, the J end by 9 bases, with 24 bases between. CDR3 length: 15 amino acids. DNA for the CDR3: TGCAGTGCCATCACTGGCGCCGGGACTCGGGGTGAGCAGTTCTTC. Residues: CSAITGAGTRGEQFF.

The CDR3 region is CASSSFPRGRKDTQYF. Written as DNA, the CDR3 is TGTGCCAGCAGCTCCTTCCCCAGGGGGCGAAAAGATACGCAGTATTTT. This sequence joins TRBV7-2 and TRBJ2-3; 8 bases agree with TRBD1. J gave up 5 bases and V 4 bases, and 11 bases lay outside the gene matches. Germline V gene sequence: CDR1 SGHTA, CDR2 FQGNSA. The CDR3 has 16 residues.

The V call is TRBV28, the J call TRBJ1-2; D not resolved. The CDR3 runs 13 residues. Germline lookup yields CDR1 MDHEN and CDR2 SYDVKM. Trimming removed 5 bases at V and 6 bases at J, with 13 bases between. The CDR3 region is CASSDSYRDGYTF. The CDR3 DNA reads TGTGCCAGCAGTGACTCCTATAGAGATGGCTACACCTTC.

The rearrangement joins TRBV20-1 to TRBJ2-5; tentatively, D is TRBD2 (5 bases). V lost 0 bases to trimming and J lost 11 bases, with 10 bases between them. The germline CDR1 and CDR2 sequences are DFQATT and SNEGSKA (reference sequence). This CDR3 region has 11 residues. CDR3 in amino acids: CSAREERKQYF. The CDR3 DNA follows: TGCAGTGCTAGAGAGGAGCGGAAACAGTACTTC.

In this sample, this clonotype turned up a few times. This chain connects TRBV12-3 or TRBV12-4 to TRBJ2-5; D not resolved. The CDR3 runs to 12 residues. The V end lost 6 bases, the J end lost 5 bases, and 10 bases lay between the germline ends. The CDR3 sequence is CASRLGSETQYF. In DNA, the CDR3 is TGTGCCAGCAGGTTGGGTTCCGAGACCCAGTACTTC.

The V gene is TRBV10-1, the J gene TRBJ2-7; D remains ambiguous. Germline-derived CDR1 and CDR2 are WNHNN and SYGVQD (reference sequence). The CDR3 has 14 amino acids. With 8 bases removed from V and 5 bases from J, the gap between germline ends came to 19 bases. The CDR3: CASSNFPVGNEQYF. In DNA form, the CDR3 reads TGCGCCAGCTCCAATTTTCCGGTAGGAAACGAGCAGTACTTC.

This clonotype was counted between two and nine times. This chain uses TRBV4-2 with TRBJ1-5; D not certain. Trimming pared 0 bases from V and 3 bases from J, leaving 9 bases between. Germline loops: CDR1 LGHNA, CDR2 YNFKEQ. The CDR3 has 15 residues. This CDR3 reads CASSQDSGYNQPQHF. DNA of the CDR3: TGTGCCAGCAGCCAAGATAGTGGGTACAATCAGCCCCAGCATTTT.

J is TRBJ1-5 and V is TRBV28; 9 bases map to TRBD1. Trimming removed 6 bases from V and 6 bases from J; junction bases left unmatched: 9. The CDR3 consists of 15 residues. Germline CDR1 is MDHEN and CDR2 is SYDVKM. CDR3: CASRPGTGNSQPQHF. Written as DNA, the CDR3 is TGTGCCAGCAGACCCGGGACAGGGAACTCTCAGCCCCAGCATTTT.

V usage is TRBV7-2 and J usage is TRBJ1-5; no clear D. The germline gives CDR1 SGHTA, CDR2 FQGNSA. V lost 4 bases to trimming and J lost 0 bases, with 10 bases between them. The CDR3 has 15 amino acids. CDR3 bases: TGTGCCAGCAGCTGGGGAGGCCGTAGCAATCAGCCCCAGCATTTT. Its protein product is CASSWGGRSNQPQHF.

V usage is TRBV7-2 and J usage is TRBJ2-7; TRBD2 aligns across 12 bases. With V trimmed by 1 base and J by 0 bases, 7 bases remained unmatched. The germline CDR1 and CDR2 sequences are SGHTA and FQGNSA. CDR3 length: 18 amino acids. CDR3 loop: CASSLGGTSGSASYEQYF. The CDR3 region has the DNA TGTGCCAGCAGCTTAGGTGGGACTAGCGGGTCAGCCTCCTACGAGCAGTACTTC.

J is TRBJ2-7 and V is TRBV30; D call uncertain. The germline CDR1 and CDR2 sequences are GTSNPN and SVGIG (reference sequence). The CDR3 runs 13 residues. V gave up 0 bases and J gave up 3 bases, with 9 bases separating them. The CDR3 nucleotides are TGTGCCTGGAGTGTTCCCGCCGGCTACGAGCAGTACTTC. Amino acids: CAWSVPAGYEQYF.

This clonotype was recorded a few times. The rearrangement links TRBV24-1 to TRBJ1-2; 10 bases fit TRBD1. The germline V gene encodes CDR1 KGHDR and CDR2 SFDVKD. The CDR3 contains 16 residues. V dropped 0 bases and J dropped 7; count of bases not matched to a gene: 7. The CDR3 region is CATSDLPGQGDSGYTF. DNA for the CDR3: TGTGCCACCAGTGATTTGCCCGGACAGGGGGATTCTGGCTACACCTTC.

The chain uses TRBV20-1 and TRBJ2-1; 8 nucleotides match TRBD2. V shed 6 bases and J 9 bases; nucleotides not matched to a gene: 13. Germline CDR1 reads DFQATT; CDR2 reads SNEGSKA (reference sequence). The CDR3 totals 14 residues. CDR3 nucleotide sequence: TGCAGTGCCACCCGGGGGGGGGAAGGGGGTGAGCAGTTCTTC. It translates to CSATRGGEGGEQFF.

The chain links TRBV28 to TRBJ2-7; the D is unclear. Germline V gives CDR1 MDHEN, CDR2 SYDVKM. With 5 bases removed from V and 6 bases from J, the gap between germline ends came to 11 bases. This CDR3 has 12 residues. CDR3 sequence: CASSGVLREQYF. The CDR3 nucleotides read TGTGCCAGCAGTGGGGTCCTCCGCGAGCAGTACTTC.

Written as DNA, the CDR3 is TGTGCCACCAGTGATGGACCGTCAAAGAACACTGAAGCTTTCTTT. Its protein product is CATSDGPSKNTEAFF. The chain couples TRBV24-1 to TRBJ1-1; D gene ambiguous. Trimming shortened V by 3 bases and J by 1 base, and 11 bases separated the two germline ends. The V gene's germline CDR1 is KGHDR and CDR2 SFDVKD. The length of the CDR3 is 15 residues.

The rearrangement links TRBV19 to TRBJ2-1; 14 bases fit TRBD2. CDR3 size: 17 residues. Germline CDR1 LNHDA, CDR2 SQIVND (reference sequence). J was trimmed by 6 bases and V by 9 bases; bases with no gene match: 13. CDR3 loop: CASTLLGTSGSRNEQFF. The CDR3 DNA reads TGTGCCAGCACGCTCTTAGGGACTAGCGGGAGCCGCAATGAGCAGTTCTTC.

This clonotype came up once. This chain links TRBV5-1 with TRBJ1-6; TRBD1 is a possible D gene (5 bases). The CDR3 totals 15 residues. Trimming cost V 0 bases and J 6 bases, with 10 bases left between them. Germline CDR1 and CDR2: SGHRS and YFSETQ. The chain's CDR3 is CASSLGGATNSPLHF. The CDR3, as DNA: TGCGCCAGCAGCTTGGGCGGGGCTACTAATTCACCCCTCCACTTT.

The CDR3 spells CASSGTYTDTQYF. CDR3 nucleotide sequence: TGTGCCAGCAGTGGGACGTACACAGATACGCAGTATTTT. V and J are TRBV6-1 and TRBJ2-3, with D uncertain. The CDR3 totals 13 residues. Germline V gene data show CDR1 as MNHNS and CDR2 as SASEGT. V was pared by 4 bases and J by 2 bases, with 7 bases between.